This T cell receptor (beta chain) was sequenced during a study of T cell responses to AZD1222 COVID-19 vaccine. In regard to this clone: The antigen is not known.

TCRdb's copy holds only in-frame clones and misses some; the assay was immunoSEQ multiplex PCR. The sample contains 120,000 or so clones, less than 90% of which appear only once. Germline V gene lookup returns CDR1 MNHEY and CDR2 SMNVEV (reference sequence). The CDR3 is 14 residues long. Trimming cost V 3 bases and J 3 bases, with 11 bases left between them. Study conclusions and caveats: CD4 TCRs associated with vaccination spanned spike, dominating at 160-218 and 743-854. Reportedly, nearly half the spike-specific TCRs target unmutated variant regions.

This specimen was peripheral blood, taken on day 0 of AZD1222 vaccination. The chain joins TRBV27 to TRBJ1-1, with TRBD1 as a possible D gene (5 bases). This clonotype originated in an adult in good health. CDR3 amino acids: CASSFRGRHTEAFF. The CDR3 bases are TGTGCCAGCAGTTTCCGGGGACGACACACTGAAGCTTTCTTT.